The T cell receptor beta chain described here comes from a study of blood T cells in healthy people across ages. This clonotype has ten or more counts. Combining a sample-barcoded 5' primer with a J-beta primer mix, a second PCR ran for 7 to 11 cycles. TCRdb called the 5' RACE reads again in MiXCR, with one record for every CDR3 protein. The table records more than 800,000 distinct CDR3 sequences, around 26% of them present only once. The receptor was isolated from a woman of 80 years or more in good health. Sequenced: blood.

The CDR3 nucleotides are TGTGCCAGCAGCCCATCGGTAGGGGGCAAGTCACCCCTCCACTTT. Its protein is CASSPSVGGKSPLHF. This chain links TRBV7-2 with TRBJ1-6, with TRBD1 matching over 7 bases. The CDR3 consists of 15 residues. Trimming cost V 5 bases and J 10 bases; bases outside gene matches: 11. The germline CDR1 and CDR2 sequences are SGHTA and FQGNSA.